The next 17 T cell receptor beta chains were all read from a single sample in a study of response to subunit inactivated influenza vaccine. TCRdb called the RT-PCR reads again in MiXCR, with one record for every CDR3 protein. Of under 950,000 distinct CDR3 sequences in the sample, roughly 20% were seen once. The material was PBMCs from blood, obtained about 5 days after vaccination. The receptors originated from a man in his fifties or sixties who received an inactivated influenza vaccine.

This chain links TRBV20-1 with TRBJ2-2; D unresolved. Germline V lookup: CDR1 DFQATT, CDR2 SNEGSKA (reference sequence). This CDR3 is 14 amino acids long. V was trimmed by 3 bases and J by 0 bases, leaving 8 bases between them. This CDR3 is CSARLQTNTGELFF. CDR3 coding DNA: TGCAGTGCTAGGCTACAGACGAACACCGGGGAGCTGTTTTTT.

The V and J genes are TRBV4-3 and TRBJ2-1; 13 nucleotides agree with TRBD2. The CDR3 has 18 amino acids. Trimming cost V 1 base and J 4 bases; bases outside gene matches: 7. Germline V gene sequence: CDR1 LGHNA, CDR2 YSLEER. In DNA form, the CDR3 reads TGCGCCAGCAGCCAAGGGCGACTAGCGGGGGGCCCATACAATGAGCAGTTCTTC. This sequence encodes CASSQGRLAGGPYNEQFF.

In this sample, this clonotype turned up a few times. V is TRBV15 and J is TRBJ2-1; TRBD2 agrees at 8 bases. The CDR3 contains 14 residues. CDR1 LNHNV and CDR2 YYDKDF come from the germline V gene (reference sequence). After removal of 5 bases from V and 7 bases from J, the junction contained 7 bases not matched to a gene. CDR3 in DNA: TGTGCCACCAGCGGGCGGGAGGTCACGAATGAGCAGTTCTTC. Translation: CATSGREVTNEQFF.

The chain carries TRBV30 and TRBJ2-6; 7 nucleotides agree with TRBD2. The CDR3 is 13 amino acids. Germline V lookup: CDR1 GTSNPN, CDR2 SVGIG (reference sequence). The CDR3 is CALGGVGANVLTF. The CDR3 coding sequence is TGTGCTTTGGGGGGGGTCGGGGCCAACGTCCTGACTTTC.

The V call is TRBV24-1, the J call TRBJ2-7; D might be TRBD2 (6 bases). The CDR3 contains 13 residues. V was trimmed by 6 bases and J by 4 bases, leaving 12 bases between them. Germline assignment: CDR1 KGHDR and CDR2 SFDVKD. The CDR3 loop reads CATSYGSGYEQYF. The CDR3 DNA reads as TGTGCCACCAGTTACGGGAGTGGGTACGAGCAGTACTTC.

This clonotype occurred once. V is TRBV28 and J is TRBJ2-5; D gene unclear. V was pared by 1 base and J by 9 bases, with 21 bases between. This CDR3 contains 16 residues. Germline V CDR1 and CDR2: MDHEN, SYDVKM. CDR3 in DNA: TGTGCCAGCAGTTTATTGTCGGCATCCCAAGACGGGCCCCAGTACTTC. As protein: CASSLLSASQDGPQYF.

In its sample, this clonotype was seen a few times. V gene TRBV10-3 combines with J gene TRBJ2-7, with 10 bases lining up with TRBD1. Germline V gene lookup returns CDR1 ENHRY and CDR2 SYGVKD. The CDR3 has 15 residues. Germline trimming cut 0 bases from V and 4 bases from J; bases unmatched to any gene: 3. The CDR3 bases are TGTGCCATCAGTGAGTCGGACAGGGGGAGATACGAGCAGTACTTC. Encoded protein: CAISESDRGRYEQYF.

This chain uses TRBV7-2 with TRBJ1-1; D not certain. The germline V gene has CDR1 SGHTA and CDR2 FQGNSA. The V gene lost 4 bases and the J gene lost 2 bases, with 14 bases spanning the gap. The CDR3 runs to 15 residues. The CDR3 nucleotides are TGTGCCAGCAGCTCGCGGCCTTCGACAAACACTGAAGCTTTCTTT. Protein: CASSSRPSTNTEAFF.

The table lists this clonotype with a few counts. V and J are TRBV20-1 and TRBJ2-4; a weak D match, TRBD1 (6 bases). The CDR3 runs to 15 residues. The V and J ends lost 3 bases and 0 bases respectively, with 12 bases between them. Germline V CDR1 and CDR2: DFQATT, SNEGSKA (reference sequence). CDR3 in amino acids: CSARVGALAKNIQYF. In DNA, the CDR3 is TGCAGTGCTAGGGTGGGGGCCCTAGCCAAAAACATTCAGTACTTC.

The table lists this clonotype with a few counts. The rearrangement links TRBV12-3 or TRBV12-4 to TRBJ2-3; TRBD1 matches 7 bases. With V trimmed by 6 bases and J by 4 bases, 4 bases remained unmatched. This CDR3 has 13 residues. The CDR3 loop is CASRFTGADTQYF. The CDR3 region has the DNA TGTGCCAGCAGATTTACAGGGGCAGATACGCAGTATTTT.

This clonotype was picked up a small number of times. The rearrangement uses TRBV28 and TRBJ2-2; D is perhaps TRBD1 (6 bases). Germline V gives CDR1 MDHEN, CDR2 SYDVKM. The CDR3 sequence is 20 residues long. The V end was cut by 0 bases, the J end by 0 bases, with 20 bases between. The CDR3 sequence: CASSLWARGLLNSNTGELFF. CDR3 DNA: TGTGCCAGCAGTTTATGGGCCAGGGGCCTTCTAAATTCGAACACCGGGGAGCTGTTTTTT. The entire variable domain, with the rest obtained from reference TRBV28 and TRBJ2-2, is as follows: DVKVTQSSRYLVKRTGEKVFLECVQDMDHENMFWYRQDPGLGLRLIYFSYDVKMKEKGDIPEGYSVSREKKERFSLILESASTNQTSMYLCASSLWARGLLNSNTGELFFGEGSRLTVL.

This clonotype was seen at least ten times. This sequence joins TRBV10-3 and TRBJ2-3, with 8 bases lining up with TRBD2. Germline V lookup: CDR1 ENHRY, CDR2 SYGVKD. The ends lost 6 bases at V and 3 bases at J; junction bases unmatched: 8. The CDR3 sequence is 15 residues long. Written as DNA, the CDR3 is TGTGCCATCAGGGAGGTAGCGGGAACGACAGATACGCAGTATTTT. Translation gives CAIREVAGTTDTQYF.

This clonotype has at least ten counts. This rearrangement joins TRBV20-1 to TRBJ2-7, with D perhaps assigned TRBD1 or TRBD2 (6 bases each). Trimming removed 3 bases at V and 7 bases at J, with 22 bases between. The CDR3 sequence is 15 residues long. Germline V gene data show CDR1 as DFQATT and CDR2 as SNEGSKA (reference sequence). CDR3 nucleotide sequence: TGCAGTGCTAGTCCGGGGGCAGGGGATTACCTGGAGCAGTACTTC. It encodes CSASPGAGDYLEQYF.

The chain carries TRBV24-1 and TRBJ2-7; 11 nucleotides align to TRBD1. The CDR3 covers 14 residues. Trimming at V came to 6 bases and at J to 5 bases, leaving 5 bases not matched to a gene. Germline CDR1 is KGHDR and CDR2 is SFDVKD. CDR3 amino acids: CATSSRDRGDEQYF. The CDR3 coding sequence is TGTGCCACCAGTTCCCGGGACAGGGGGGACGAGCAGTACTTC.

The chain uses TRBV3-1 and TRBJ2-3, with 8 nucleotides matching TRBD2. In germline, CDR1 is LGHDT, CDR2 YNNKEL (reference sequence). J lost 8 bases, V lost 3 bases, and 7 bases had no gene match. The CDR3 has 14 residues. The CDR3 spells CASSQGSGGGTQYF. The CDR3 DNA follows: TGTGCCAGCAGCCAGGGGTCCGGGGGGGGTACGCAGTATTTT.

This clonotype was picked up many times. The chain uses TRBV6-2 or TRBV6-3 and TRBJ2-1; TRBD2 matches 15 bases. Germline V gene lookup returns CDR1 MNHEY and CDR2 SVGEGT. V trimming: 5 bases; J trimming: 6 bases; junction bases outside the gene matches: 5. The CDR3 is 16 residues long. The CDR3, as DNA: TGTGCCAGCAGTCTCCCGGGACTAGCGGGAGGCAATGAGCAGTTCTTC. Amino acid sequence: CASSLPGLAGGNEQFF.

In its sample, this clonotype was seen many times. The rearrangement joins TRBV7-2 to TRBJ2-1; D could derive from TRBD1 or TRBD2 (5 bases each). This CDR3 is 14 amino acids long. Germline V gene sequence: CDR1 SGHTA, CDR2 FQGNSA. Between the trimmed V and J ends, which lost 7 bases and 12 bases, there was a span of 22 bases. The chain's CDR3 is CASNNRDHEKGQFF. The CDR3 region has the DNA TGTGCCAGCAACAACCGGGACCATGAGAAGGGGCAGTTCTTC.